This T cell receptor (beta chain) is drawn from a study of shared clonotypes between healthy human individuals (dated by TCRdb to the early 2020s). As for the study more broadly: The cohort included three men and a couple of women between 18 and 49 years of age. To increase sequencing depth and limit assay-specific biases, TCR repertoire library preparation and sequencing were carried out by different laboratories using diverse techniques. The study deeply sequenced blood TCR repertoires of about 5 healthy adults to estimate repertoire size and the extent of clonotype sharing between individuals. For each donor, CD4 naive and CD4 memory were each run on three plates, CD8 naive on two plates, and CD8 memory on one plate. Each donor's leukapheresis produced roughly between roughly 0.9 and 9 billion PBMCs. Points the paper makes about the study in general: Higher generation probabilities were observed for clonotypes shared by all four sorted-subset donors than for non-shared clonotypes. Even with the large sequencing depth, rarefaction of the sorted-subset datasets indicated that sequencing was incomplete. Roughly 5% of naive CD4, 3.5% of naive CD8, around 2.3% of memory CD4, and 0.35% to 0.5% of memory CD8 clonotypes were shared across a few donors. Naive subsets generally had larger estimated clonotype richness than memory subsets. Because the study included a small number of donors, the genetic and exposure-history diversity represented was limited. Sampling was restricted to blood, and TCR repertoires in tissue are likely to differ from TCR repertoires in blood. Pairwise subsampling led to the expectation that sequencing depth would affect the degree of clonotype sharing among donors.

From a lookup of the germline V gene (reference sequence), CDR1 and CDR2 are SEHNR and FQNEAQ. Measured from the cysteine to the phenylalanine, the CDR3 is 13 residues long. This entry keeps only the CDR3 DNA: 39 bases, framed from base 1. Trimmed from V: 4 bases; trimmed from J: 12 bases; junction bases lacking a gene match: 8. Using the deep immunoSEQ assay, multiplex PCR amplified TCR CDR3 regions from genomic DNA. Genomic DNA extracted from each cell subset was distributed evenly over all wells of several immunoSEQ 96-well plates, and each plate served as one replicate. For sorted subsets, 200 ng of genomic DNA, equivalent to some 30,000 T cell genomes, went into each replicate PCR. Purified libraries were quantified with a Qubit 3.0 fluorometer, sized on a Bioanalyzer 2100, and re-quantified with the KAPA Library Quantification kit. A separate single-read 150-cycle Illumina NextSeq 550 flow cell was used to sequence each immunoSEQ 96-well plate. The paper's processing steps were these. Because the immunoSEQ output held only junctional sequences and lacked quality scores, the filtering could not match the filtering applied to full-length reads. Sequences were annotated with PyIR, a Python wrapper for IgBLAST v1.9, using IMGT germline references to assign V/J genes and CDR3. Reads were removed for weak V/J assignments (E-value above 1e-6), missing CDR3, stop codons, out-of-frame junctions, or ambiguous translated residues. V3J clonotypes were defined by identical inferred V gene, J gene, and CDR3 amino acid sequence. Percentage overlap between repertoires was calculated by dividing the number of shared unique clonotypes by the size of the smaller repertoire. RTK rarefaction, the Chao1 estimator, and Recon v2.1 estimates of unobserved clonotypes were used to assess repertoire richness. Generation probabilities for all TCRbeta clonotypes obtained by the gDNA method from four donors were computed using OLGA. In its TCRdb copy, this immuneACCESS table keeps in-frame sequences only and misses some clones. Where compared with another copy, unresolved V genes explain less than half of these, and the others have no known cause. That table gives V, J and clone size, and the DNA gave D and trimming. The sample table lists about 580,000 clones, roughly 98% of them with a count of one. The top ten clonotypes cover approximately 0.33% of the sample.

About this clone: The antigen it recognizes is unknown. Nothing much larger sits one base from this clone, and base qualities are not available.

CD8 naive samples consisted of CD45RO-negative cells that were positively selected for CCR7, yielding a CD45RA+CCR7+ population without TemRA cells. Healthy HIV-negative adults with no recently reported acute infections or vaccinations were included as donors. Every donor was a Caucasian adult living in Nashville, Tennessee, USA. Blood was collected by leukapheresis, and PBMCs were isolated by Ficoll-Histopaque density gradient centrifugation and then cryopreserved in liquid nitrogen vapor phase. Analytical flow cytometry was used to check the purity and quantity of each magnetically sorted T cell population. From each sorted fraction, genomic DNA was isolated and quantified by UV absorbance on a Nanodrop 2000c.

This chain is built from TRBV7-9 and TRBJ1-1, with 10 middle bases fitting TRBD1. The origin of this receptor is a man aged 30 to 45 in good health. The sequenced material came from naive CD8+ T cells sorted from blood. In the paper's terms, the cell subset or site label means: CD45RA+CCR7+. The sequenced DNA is TGTGCCAGCAGCTCCGGGACAGGGGCTTGGTCTTTCTTT. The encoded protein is CASSSGTGAWSFF. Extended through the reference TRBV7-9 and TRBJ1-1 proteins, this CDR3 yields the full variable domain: DTGVSQNPRHKITKRGQNVTFRCDPISEHNRLYWYRQTLGQGPEFLTYFQNEAQLEKSRLLSDRFSAERPKGSFSTLEIQRTEQGDSAMYLCASSSGTGAWSFFGQGTRLTVV.